The sequence of this T cell receptor (beta chain) was determined in a study of chemoradiotherapy in HPV16-positive cancers. Study-level background: Functional T-cell assays on a couple of HPV16-positive patients' cells defined candidate HPV-specific clones and common TCR motifs.

Study-wide results and limits: Better recurrence-free survival went with HPV-responsive T-cell expansion in HPV16-positive patients. Candidate HPV-specific clones and E7-related TCR motifs grew in tumor during treatment.

This CDR3 is 13 amino acids long. The germline gives CDR1 SQVTM, CDR2 ANQGSEA. Between the trimmed V and J ends, which lost 4 bases and 1 base, there was a span of 10 bases. About this clone: Its antigen remains unknown.

TCRdb's copy holds only in-frame clones and misses some; the assay was immunoSEQ multiplex PCR. Counted here are approximately 4,000 clones, about four fifths occurring once; the ten biggest clones make up roughly 9%. Sample: tumor tissue, taken from a patient who underwent chemoradiotherapy. The clonotype was recovered from a human donor with HPV-associated anogenital cancer. The J gene is TRBJ1-1, the V gene TRBV29-1; D gene ambiguous. This CDR3 is CSVVRIQNTEAFF. The CDR3 region has the DNA TGCAGCGTTGTTCGCATTCAGAACACTGAAGCTTTCTTT.